Given below is one TCR beta chain in context. CDR1 is MNHEY and CDR2 is SVGEGT in the germline V gene. J lost 4 bases, V lost 5 bases, and 7 bases had no gene match. The CDR3 sequence is 14 residues long. The data derive from a study of blood T cells in healthy people across ages. A second PCR, run for about 7 to 11 cycles, used a sample-barcoded 5' primer plus a J-beta primer mix. TCRdb called the 5' RACE reads again in MiXCR, with one record for every CDR3 protein. The data hold about 580,000 distinct CDR3 sequences, with roughly 43% observed a single time. This TCR came from a man aged 80 or over in good health. The sample comprised blood. The chain combines TRBV6-2 or TRBV6-3 with TRBJ1-2; 7 bases match TRBD1. This CDR3 reads CASSATGRAYGYTF. The CDR3 DNA follows: TGTGCCAGCAGTGCGACAGGGCGGGCCTATGGCTACACCTTC.